This T cell receptor beta chain was sequenced during a study of cytomegalovirus exposure and HLA in healthy donors. Looking at the study overall: Of all 400 or so donors who were genotyped, around 79% belonged to the Caucasian-associated ancestry cluster.

It was with 60 Vbeta and 13 Jbeta primers that the PCR ran. Method: immunoSEQ multiplex PCR; TCRdb's copy keeps in-frame clones and lacks some. The table shows about 200,000 clones, with about 81% occurring only once. Regarding this clone: What it binds is unknown.

The study's findings and limits: The records held CMV serostatus as the only immune exposure information.

Germline V gene data show CDR1 as SGHRS and CDR2 as YFSETQ. The CDR3 sequence is 14 residues long. V was pared by 4 bases and J by 3 bases, with 13 bases between. Everyone who donated was a healthy bone marrow donor. This chain uses TRBV5-1 with TRBJ1-1; D is perhaps TRBD1 (5 bases). The TCR sequence derives from a woman in her fifties or sixties in good health and CMV-seropositive. Sequenced input: PBMCs. As DNA, the CDR3 is TGCGCCAGCAGCCTGGACACCTCCTACACTGAAGCTTTCTTT. Translation: CASSLDTSYTEAFF.